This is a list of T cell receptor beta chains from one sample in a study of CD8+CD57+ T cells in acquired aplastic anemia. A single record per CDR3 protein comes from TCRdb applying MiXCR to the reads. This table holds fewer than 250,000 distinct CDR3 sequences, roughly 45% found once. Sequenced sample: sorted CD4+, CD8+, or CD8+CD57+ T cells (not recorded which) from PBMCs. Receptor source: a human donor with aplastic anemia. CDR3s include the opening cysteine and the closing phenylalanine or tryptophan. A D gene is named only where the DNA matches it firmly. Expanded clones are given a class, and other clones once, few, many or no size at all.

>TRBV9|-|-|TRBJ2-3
CASSTQGRGADTQYF
TGTGCCAGCAGCACCCAGGGGAGAGGGGCAGATACGCAGTATTTT
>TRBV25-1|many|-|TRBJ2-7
CASSEYSAGTEYF
TGTGCCAGCAGTGAATACTCGGCTGGGACGGAGTACTTC
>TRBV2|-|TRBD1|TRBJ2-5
CASAGGAETQYF
TGTGCCAGCGCAGGGGGCGCAGAGACCCAGTACTTC
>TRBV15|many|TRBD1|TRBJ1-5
CATSRDRTGGSQPQHF
TGTGCCACCAGCAGAGATCGGACAGGGGGTAGTCAGCCCCAGCATTTT
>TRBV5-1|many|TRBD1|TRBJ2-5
CASSLAGQGAETQYF
TGCGCCAGCAGCTTGGCCGGACAGGGGGCGGAGACCCAGTACTTC
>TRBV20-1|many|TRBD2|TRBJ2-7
CSAYGTSETYEQYF
TGCAGTGCTTACGGGACTAGCGAGACCTACGAGCAGTACTTC
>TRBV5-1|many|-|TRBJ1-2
CASSSQGLVYGYTF
TGCGCCAGCAGCTCGCAGGGGTTAGTCTATGGCTACACCTTC
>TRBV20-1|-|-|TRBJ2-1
CSVSDRKAYNEQFF
TGCAGTGTCTCGGACAGAAAAGCATACAATGAGCAGTTCTTC
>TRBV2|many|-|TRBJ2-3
CASRWNEQDTQYF
TGTGCCAGCAGGTGGAACGAGCAGGATACGCAGTATTTT
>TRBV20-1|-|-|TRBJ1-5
CSAGGIGQARSNQPQHF
TGCAGTGCCGGAGGCATCGGGCAGGCGAGAAGCAATCAGCCCCAGCATTTT
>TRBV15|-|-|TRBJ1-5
CATSRQGGDQPQHF
TGTGCCACCAGCAGACAGGGCGGGGATCAGCCCCAGCATTTT
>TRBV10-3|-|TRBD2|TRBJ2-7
CAISSGPDEQYF
TGTGCCATCTCTAGCGGTCCAGACGAGCAGTACTTC
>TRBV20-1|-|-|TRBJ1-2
CSARYGIYGYTF
TGCAGTGCTAGATATGGGATCTATGGCTACACCTTC
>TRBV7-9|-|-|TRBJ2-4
CASSPSGDIQYF
TGTGCCAGCAGCCCATCAGGGGACATTCAGTACTTC
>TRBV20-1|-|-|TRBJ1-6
CSARVRGQGNSPLHF
TGCAGTGCTAGGGTCCGGGGGCAGGGGAATTCACCCCTCCACTTT
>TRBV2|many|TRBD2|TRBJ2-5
CASSVLRGDKETQYF
TGTGCCAGCAGTGTACTCCGGGGGGATAAAGAGACCCAGTACTTC
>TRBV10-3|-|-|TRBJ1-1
CAIRRGENAEAFF
TGTGCCATCAGGCGAGGGGAGAACGCTGAAGCTTTCTTT
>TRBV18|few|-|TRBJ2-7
CASSPGSQRDEQYF
TGTGCCAGCTCACCAGGCTCCCAGAGGGACGAGCAGTACTTC
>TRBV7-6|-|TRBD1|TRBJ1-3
CASSMDRGNTIYF
TGTGCCAGCAGCATGGACAGGGGTAACACCATATATTTT
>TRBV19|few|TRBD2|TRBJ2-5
CASSPQPGRSQETQYF
TGTGCCAGCTCACCACAACCCGGGAGGTCCCAAGAGACCCAGTACTTC
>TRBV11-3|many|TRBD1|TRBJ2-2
CASSLGGGANTGELFF
TGTGCCAGCAGCTTAGGAGGGGGCGCGAACACCGGGGAGCTGTTTTTT
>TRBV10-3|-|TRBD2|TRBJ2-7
CASGTSGDPQQYF
TGTGCCTCCGGGACTAGCGGGGACCCCCAGCAGTACTTC
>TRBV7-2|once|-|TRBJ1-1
CASSLRLTNTEAFF
TGTGCCAGCAGCCTCCGCCTGACGAACACTGAAGCTTTCTTT
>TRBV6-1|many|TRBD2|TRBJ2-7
CASSEGGTGGHYEQYF
TGTGCCAGCAGTGAGGGAGGGACGGGCGGTCACTACGAGCAGTACTTC
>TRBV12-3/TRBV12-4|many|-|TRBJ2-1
CASSFRQGRNEQFF
TGTGCCAGCAGTTTTCGGCAGGGTCGGAATGAGCAGTTCTTC
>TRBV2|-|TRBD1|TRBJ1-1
CASNEQGLNTEAFF
TGTGCCAGCAATGAACAGGGGCTGAACACTGAAGCTTTCTTT
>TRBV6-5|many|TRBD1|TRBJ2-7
CASRDRGRYEQYF
TGTGCCAGCAGAGACAGGGGGCGCTACGAGCAGTACTTC
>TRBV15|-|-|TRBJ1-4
CATSRAWAATNEKLFF
TGTGCCACCAGCAGAGCCTGGGCCGCAACTAATGAAAAACTGTTTTTT
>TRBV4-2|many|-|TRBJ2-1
CASSHTAGEGPEQFF
TGTGCCAGCAGCCATACAGCGGGCGAGGGTCCGGAGCAGTTCTTC
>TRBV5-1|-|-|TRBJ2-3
CASSMEGDTQYF
TGCGCCAGCAGCATGGAGGGCGATACGCAGTATTTT
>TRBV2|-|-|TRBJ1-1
CASRVGTVKAFF
TGTGCCAGCAGGGTCGGGACGGTAAAAGCTTTCTTT
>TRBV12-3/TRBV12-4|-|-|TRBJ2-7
CASSLRVGYEQYF
TGTGCCAGCAGTTTACGTGTAGGCTACGAGCAGTACTTC
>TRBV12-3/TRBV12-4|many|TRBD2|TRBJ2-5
CASSGGAMETQYF
TGTGCCAGCAGCGGGGGGGCTATGGAGACCCAGTACTTC
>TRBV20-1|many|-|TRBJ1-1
CTPAREMNTEAFF
TGCACTCCTGCAAGGGAAATGAACACTGAAGCTTTCTTT
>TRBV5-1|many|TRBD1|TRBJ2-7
CASSSAGTGYEQYF
TGCGCCAGCAGCTCCGCCGGGACAGGGTACGAGCAGTACTTC
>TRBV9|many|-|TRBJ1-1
CASSTGESDTEAFF
TGTGCCAGCAGCACCGGGGAGTCAGACACTGAAGCTTTCTTT
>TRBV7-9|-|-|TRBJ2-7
CASREGSGGYEQYF
TGTGCCAGCAGGGAAGGCAGTGGGGGCTACGAGCAGTACTTC
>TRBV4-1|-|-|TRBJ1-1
CASSQDMTGPMNTEAFF
TGCGCCAGCAGCCAAGATATGACGGGCCCAATGAACACTGAAGCTTTCTTT
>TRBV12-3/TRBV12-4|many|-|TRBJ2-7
CASSLRDEQYF
TGTGCCAGCAGTTTAAGGGACGAGCAGTACTTC
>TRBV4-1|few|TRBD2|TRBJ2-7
CASSQDILAGEPLSYEQYF
TGCGCCAGCAGCCAAGATATACTAGCGGGGGAACCCTTATCCTACGAGCAGTACTTC
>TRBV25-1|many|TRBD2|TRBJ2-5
CASSLAGGRGETQYF
TGTGCCAGCAGCTTAGCGGGGGGCCGGGGGGAGACCCAGTACTTC
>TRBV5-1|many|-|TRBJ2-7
CASSLPRGAEDYEQYF
TGCGCCAGCAGCTTGCCGAGGGGGGCGGAAGACTACGAGCAGTACTTC
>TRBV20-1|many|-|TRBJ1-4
CSVAKRDNEKLFF
TGCAGTGTCGCGAAAAGGGATAATGAAAAACTGTTTTTT
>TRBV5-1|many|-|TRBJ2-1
CASSDNPRGSNEQFF
TGCGCCAGCAGCGACAACCCCAGGGGCAGCAATGAGCAGTTCTTC
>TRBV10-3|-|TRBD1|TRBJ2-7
CAISDAGGRSYEQYF
TGTGCCATCAGCGACGCAGGGGGTAGGTCCTACGAGCAGTACTTC
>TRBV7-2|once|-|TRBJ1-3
CASSRFLVSGNTIYF
TGTGCCAGCAGCAGATTCTTGGTTTCGGGAAACACCATATATTTT
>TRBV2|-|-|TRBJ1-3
CASRADLISGNTIYF
TGTGCCAGCAGAGCAGACCTGATCTCTGGAAACACCATATATTTT
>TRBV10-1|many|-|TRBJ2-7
CASPIRSSRGRREQYF
TGCGCCAGCCCTATCAGGTCAAGCAGGGGACGACGCGAGCAGTACTTC
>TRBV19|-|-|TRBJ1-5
CASNTLPQPQHF
TGTGCCAGTAACACGTTGCCTCAGCCCCAGCATTTT
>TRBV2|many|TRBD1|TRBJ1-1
CASRLQGLNTEAFF
TGTGCCAGCAGGCTACAGGGGTTGAACACTGAAGCTTTCTTT
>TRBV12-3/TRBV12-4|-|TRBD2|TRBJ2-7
CASSSIPGLADYEQYF
TGTGCCAGCAGTTCGATCCCGGGACTAGCGGACTACGAGCAGTACTTC
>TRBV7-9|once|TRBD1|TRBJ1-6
CASSYGWGQNNSPLHF
TGTGCCAGCAGCTATGGATGGGGACAGAATAATTCACCCCTCCACTTT